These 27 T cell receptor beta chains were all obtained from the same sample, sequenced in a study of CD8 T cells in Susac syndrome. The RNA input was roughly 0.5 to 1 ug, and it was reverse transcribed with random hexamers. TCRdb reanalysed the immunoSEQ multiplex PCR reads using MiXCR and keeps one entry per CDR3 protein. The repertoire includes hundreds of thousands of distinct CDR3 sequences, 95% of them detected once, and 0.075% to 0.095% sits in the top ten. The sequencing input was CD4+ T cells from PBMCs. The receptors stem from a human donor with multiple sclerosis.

CDR3 bases: TGTGCCAGCAGCCAAGTCCGGGGGACCAACACAGATACGCAGTATTTT. Translating gives CASSQVRGTNTDTQYF. The chain carries TRBV14 and TRBJ2-3; D might be TRBD2 (6 bases). The CDR3 is 16 residues long. CDR1 is SGHDN and CDR2 is FVKESK in the germline V gene. V lost 1 base and J lost 2, with 13 bases in between.

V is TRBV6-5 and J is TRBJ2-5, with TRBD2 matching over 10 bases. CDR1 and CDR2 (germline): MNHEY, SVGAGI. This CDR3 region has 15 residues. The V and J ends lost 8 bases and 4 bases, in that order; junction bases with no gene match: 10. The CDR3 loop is CASLRLAGGGETQYF. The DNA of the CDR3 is TGTGCCAGCCTCAGACTAGCGGGCGGTGGAGAGACCCAGTACTTC.

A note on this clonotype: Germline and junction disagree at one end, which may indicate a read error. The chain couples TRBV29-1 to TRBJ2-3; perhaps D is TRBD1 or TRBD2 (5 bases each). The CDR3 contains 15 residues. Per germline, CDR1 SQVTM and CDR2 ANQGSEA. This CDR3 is CNVEAGRAGTDTQYF. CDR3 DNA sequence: TGCAACGTTGAGGCGGGCAGGGCCGGCACAGATACGCAGTATTTT.

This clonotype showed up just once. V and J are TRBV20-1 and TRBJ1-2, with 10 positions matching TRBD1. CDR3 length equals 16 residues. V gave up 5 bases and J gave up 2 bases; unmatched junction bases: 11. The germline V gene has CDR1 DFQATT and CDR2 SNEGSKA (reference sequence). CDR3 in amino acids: CSAPPTGQGPNYGYTF. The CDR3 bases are TGCAGTGCTCCCCCGACGGGACAGGGGCCGAACTATGGCTACACCTTC.

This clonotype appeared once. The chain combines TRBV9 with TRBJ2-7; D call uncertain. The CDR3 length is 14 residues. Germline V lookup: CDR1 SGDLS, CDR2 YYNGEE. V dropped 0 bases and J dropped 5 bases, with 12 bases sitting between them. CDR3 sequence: CASSVGVVPNEQYF. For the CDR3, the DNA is TGTGCCAGCAGCGTAGGTGTGGTCCCCAACGAGCAGTACTTC.

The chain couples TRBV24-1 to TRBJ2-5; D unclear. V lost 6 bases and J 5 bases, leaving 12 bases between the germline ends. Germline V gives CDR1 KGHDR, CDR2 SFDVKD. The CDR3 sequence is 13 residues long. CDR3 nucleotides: TGTGCCACCAGTTCTGGCAGGTCGGAGACCCAGTACTTC. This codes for CATSSGRSETQYF.

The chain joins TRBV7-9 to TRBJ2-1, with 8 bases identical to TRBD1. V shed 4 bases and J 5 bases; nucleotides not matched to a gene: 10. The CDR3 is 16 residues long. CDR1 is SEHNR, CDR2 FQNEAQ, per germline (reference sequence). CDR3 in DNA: TGTGCCAGCAGCTACGCCGACAGGGGTAGTAACAATGAGCAGTTCTTC. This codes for CASSYADRGSNNEQFF.

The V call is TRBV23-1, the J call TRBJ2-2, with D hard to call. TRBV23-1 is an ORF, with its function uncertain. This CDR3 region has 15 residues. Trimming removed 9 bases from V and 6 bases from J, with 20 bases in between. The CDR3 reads CARERWWSSPGELFF. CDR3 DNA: TGCGCCAGAGAACGCTGGTGGTCAAGTCCCGGGGAGCTGTTTTTT.

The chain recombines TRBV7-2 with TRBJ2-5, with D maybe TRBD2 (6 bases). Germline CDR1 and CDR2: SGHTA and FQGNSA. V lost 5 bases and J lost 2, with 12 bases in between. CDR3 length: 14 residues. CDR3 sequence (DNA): TGTGCCAGCAGCCGCCTTAGCGGACAAGAGACCCAGTACTTC. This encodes CASSRLSGQETQYF.

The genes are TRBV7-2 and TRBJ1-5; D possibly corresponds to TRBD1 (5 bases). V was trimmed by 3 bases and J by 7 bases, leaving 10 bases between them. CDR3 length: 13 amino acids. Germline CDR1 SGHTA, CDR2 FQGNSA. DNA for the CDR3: TGTGCCAGCAGCTTGGGACGGCGACAGCCCCAGCATTTT. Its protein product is CASSLGRRQPQHF.

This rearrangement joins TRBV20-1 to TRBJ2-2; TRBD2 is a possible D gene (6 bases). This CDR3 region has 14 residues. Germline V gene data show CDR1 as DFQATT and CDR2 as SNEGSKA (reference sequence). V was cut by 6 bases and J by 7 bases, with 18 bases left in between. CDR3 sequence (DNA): TGCAGTGCCGCCAGAACTAGCTCGGGCGGGGAGCTGTTTTTT. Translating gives CSAARTSSGGELFF.

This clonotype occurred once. The DNA for the CDR3 is TGTGCCAGTAGTTCCCGGACTAGCGGGAGGGGGGAGACCCAGTACTTC. The encoded protein is CASSSRTSGRGETQYF. This chain connects TRBV19 to TRBJ2-5, with TRBD2 identical over 15 bases. This CDR3 has 16 amino acids. Germline trimming cut 5 bases from V and 5 bases from J; bases unmatched to any gene: 6. Looked up from germline, CDR1 is LNHDA and CDR2 is SQIVND (reference sequence). Based on the CDR3 plus reference TRBV19 and TRBJ2-5, the full variable domain is DGGITQSPKYLFRKEGQNVTLSCEQNLNHDAMYWYRQDPGQGLRLIYYSQIVNDFQKGDIAEGYSVSREKKESFPLTVTSAQKNPTAFYLCASSSRTSGRGETQYFGPGTRLLVL.

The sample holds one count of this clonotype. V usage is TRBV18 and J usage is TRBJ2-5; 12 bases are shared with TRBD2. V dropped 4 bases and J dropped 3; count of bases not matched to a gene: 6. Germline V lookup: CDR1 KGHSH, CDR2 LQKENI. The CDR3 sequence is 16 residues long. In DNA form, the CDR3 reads TGTGCCAGCTCACTCCTTCTAGCGGGAGGGGAAGAGACCCAGTACTTC. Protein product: CASSLLLAGGEETQYF.

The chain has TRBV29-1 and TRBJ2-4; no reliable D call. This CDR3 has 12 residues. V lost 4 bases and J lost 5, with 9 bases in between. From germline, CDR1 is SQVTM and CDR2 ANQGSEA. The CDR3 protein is CSVGSAQNIQYF. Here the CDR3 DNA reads TGCAGCGTTGGGAGCGCCCAAAACATTCAGTACTTC.

CDR3 nucleotides: TGCAGCGTTGAAGGAGGGGACTATCCGTCCTACGAGCAGTACTTC. This translates into CSVEGGDYPSYEQYF. The chain is built from TRBV29-1 and TRBJ2-7; 7 bases align to TRBD2. Germline V gives CDR1 SQVTM, CDR2 ANQGSEA. Losses at the gene ends were 1 base for V and 1 base for J; bases not matched to a gene: 7. The CDR3 runs 15 residues.

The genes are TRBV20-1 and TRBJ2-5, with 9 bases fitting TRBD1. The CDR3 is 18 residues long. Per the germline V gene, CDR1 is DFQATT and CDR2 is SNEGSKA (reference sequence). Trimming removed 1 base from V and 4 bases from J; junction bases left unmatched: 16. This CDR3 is CSARVTVPGTGRGETQYF. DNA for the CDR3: TGCAGTGCTAGAGTCACAGTACCCGGGACAGGGAGGGGAGAGACCCAGTACTTC.

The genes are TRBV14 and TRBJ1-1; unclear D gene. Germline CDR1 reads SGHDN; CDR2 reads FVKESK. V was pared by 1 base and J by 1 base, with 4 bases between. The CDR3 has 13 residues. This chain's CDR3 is CASSQGTNTEAFF. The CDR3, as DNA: TGTGCCAGCAGCCAAGGGACGAACACTGAAGCTTTCTTT.

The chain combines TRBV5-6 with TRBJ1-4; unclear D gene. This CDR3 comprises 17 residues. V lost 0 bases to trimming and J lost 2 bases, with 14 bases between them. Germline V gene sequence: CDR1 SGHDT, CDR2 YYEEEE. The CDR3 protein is CASSLGGLASTNEKLFF. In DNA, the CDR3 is TGTGCCAGCAGCTTGGGGGGTCTGGCCTCGACTAATGAAAAACTGTTTTTT.

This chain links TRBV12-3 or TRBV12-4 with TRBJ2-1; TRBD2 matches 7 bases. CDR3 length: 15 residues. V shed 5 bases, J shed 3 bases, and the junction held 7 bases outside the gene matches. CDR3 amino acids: CASSLRRTSYNEQFF. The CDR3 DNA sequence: TGTGCCAGCAGTCTCCGCCGGACTAGCTACAATGAGCAGTTCTTC.

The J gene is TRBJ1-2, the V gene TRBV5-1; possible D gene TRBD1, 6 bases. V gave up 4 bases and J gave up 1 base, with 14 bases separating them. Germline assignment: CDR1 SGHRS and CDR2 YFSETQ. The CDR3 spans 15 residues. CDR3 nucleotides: TGCGCCAGCAGCCCAGGGACAAGGGGTAACTATGGCTACACCTTC. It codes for CASSPGTRGNYGYTF.

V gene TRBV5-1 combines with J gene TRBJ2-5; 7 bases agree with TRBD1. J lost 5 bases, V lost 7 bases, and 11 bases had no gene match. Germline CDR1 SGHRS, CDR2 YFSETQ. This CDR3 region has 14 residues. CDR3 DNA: TGCGCCAGCCGCCGACAGGGCATGGGCGAGACCCAGTACTTC. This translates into CASRRQGMGETQYF.

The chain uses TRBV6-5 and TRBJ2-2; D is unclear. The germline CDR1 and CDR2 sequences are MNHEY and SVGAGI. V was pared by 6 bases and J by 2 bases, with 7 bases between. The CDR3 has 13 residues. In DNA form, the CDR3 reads TGTGCCAGCAGCGGGTTTAACACCGGGGAGCTGTTTTTT. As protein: CASSGFNTGELFF.

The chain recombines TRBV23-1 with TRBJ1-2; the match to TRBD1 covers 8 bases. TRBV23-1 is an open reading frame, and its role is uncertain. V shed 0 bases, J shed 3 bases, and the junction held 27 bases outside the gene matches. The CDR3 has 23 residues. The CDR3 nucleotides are TGCGCCAGCAGTCAATCGCATCTTGATTATCCCAGGGGGCGGAGGTCCGAATACTATGGCTACACCTTC. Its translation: CASSQSHLDYPRGRRSEYYGYTF.

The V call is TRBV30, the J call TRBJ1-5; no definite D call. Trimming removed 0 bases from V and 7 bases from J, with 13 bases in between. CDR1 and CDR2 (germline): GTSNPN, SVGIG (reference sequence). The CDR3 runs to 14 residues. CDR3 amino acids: CAWSVGGQRQPQHF. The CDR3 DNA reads TGTGCCTGGAGTGTGGGCGGGCAGCGGCAGCCCCAGCATTTT.

The CDR3 here is CASSLLAQGGRTDTQYF. The CDR3 bases are TGTGCCAGCAGCCTTCTCGCGCAGGGTGGACGCACAGATACGCAGTATTTT. This sequence joins TRBV3-1 and TRBJ2-3; possible D gene TRBD1, 5 bases. V shed 4 bases and J shed 1 base, with 18 bases lying between them. From germline, CDR1 is LGHDT and CDR2 YNNKEL (reference sequence). The CDR3 is made up of 17 amino acids.

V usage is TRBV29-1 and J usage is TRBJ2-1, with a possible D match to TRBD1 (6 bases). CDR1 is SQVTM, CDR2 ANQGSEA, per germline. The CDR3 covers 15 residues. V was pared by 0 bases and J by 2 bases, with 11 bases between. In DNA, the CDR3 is TGCAGCGTTGAAGATCCCGAGGGGGCCTACAATGAGCAGTTCTTC. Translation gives CSVEDPEGAYNEQFF.

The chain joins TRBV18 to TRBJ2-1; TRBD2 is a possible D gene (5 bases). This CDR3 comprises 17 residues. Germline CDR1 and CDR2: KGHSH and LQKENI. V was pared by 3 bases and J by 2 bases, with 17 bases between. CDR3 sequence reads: CASSPVTGGTAYNEQFF. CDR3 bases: TGTGCCAGCTCACCTGTAACTGGAGGTACTGCCTACAATGAGCAGTTCTTC.